Following are 23 T cell receptor beta chains from one sample sequenced in a study of T-cell reconstitution after alpha-beta-depleted transplantation in children. Preparation of the TCRbeta library was carried out with unique molecular identifiers. TCRdb used MiXCR to reprocess the PCR reads, holding one entry per CDR3 protein. The sample has more than 550,000 distinct CDR3 sequences; over 9.5% are singletons. Specimen: PBMCs from the stem cell graft donor, collected from the stem cell graft. The source is a human donor who donated a stem cell graft to a child with acute myeloid leukemia.

The chain is built from TRBV29-1 and TRBJ1-4; possible D gene TRBD1, 6 bases. The CDR3 totals 12 residues. With 4 bases removed from V and 7 bases from J, the gap between germline ends came to 10 bases. CDR1 and CDR2 (germline): SQVTM, ANQGSEA. CDR3 sequence reads: CSVAGEGEKLFF. The DNA for the CDR3 is TGCAGCGTTGCAGGGGAGGGTGAAAAACTGTTTTTT. The variable domain in full, completed from reference TRBV29-1 and TRBJ1-4, reads SAVISQKPSRDICQRGTSLTIQCQVDSQVTMMFWYRQQPGQSLTLIATANQGSEATYESGFVIDKFPISRPNLTFSTLTVSNMSPEDSSIYLCSVAGEGEKLFFGSGTQLSVL.

This clonotype was seen repeatedly, ten times or more. The chain couples TRBV15 to TRBJ2-5; unclear D gene. The germline CDR1 and CDR2 sequences are LNHNV and YYDKDF (reference sequence). Trimming shortened V by 7 bases and J by 5 bases, and 20 bases separated the two germline ends. The CDR3 consists of 15 residues. The CDR3 loop is CATTLGLLSSETQYF. The CDR3 DNA reads TGTGCCACCACCCTAGGGCTGCTGAGTTCGGAGACCCAGTACTTC.

This clonotype was recorded at least ten times. The chain links TRBV9 to TRBJ1-2; the D gene is possibly TRBD1 (5 bases). Germline V gives CDR1 SGDLS, CDR2 YYNGEE. CDR3 length: 16 amino acids. The V and J ends lost 0 bases and 8 bases respectively, with 20 bases between them. CDR3 DNA sequence: TGTGCCAGCAGCGTAGCTTTGGGTCAGGGAATGAACGGCTACACCTTC. Translation gives CASSVALGQGMNGYTF.

This clonotype came up a few times. The V gene is TRBV20-1, the J gene TRBJ1-2; D gene unclear. Germline V gives CDR1 DFQATT, CDR2 SNEGSKA (reference sequence). The V gene lost 6 bases and the J gene lost 3 bases, with 8 bases spanning the gap. There are 11 residues in the CDR3. The CDR3 region has the DNA TGCAGTGCCGTCACAGACTATGGCTACACCTTC. It yields the protein CSAVTDYGYTF.

This clonotype was seen repeatedly, ten times or more. The rearrangement links TRBV5-1 to TRBJ2-7, with D possibly called TRBD1 or TRBD2 (6 bases each). V dropped 4 bases and J dropped 6 bases, with 14 bases sitting between them. Germline lookup yields CDR1 SGHRS and CDR2 YFSETQ. This CDR3 spans 13 amino acids. The CDR3 region has the DNA TGCGCCAGCAGCCCGACAGGAGCGGGCGAGCAGTACTTC. Protein sequence: CASSPTGAGEQYF.

In this sample, this clonotype turned up a few times. CDR3 amino acids: CASSRLLGLGTEAFF. The CDR3 DNA sequence: TGTGCCAGCAGTCGGTTATTGGGGTTGGGCACTGAAGCTTTCTTT. The chain combines TRBV11-2 with TRBJ1-1; D remains unclear. CDR3 length equals 15 residues. V was shortened by 6 bases and J by 4 bases, with 18 bases between the two germline ends. Germline CDR1 is SGHAT and CDR2 is FQNNGV. Based on the CDR3 plus reference TRBV11-2 and TRBJ1-1, the full variable domain is EAGVAQSPRYKIIEKRQSVAFWCNPISGHATLYWYQQILGQGPKLLIQFQNNGVVDDSQLPKDRFSAERLKGVDSTLKIQPAKLEDSAVYLCASSRLLGLGTEAFFGQGTRLTVV.

V gene TRBV5-1 combines with J gene TRBJ2-5, with a possible D match to TRBD2 (5 bases). This CDR3 is 15 amino acids long. Germline CDR1 and CDR2: SGHRS and YFSETQ. The V gene lost 4 bases and the J gene lost 1 base, with 14 bases spanning the gap. Here the CDR3 reads CASSAGSGGQETQYF. The CDR3, as DNA: TGCGCCAGCAGCGCTGGGTCAGGAGGCCAAGAGACCCAGTACTTC.

This clonotype was seen only a few times. The chain links TRBV6-2 or TRBV6-3 to TRBJ1-5; D may be TRBD1 (5 bases). CDR1 and CDR2 from the germline V gene are MNHEY and SVGEGT. Trimming pared 3 bases from V and 5 bases from J, leaving 14 bases between. The CDR3 is 15 amino acids. DNA for the CDR3: TGTGCCAGCAGTTATGGGACTCCCTTCGATCAGCCCCAGCATTTT. It translates to CASSYGTPFDQPQHF.

This chain uses TRBV11-2 with TRBJ2-1; TRBD2 matches at 9 bases. The trim removed 5 bases at V and 2 bases at J, leaving 16 bases unmatched. Per the germline V gene, CDR1 is SGHAT and CDR2 is FQNNGV. This CDR3 spans 19 amino acids. CDR3 bases: TGTGCCAGCAGCCAGAGGGGGCGGGAGGGCCGAGGAGCCTACAATGAGCAGTTCTTC. This encodes CASSQRGREGRGAYNEQFF.

This clonotype was observed many times. The CDR3 nucleotides are TGCGCCAGCAGCCAATCTCGGGCGTTAAACACCGGGGAGCTGTTTTTT. Residues: CASSQSRALNTGELFF. The chain employs TRBV4-3 and TRBJ2-2, with no clear D. V was clipped by 2 bases and J by 2 bases, with 12 bases between them. In germline, CDR1 is LGHNA, CDR2 YSLEER. CDR3 length equals 16 residues.

A word on this clonotype: This could be a read error, since a much larger clone is one nucleotide away. The chain carries TRBV9 and TRBJ1-5; D is unclear. CDR1 is SGDLS and CDR2 is YYNGEE in the germline V gene. The CDR3 extends over 15 amino acids. Trimming took off 0 bases at V and 6 bases at J, with 13 bases between the two ends. The CDR3 loop is CASSVGGQATQPQHF. In nucleotides, the CDR3 is TGTGCCAGCAGCGTAGGAGGGCAGGCGACTCAGCCCCAGCATTTT.

The chain recombines TRBV27 with TRBJ1-1; tentatively, D is TRBD1 (5 bases). Looked up from germline, CDR1 is MNHEY and CDR2 is SMNVEV (reference sequence). The length of the CDR3 is 13 residues. The V end was cut by 3 bases, the J end by 4 bases, with 9 bases between. The CDR3 region has the DNA TGTGCCAGCAGTTTCCGGAGGGGCACTGAAGCTTTCTTT. Translation: CASSFRRGTEAFF.

The sample holds many counts of this clonotype. The rearrangement links TRBV7-9 to TRBJ1-2, with TRBD1 identical over 10 bases. The CDR3 is 16 residues long. Germline assignment: CDR1 SEHNR and CDR2 FQNEAQ (reference sequence). The junction had 5 bases not matched to a gene; V was cut back by 0 bases and J by 4 bases. CDR3 loop: CASSLAQGTGVYGYTF. The CDR3 DNA follows: TGTGCCAGCAGCTTAGCCCAAGGGACAGGGGTCTATGGCTACACCTTC.

The chain is built from TRBV20-1 and TRBJ1-2; 7 nucleotides agree with TRBD1. V dropped 3 bases and J dropped 4; count of bases not matched to a gene: 11. Germline V gene lookup returns CDR1 DFQATT and CDR2 SNEGSKA (reference sequence). The CDR3 covers 15 residues. In DNA form, the CDR3 reads TGCAGTGCTAGTCCCGACAGGGTGAGGCTCTATGGCTACACCTTC. Protein: CSASPDRVRLYGYTF.

V usage is TRBV25-1 and J usage is TRBJ2-1, with D tentatively TRBD2 (6 bases). Germline V gene sequence: CDR1 MGHDK, CDR2 SYGVNS. This CDR3 is built from 17 residues. V lost 3 bases and J 6 bases, leaving 21 bases between the germline ends. As DNA, the CDR3 is TGTGCCAGCAGTGATTCTCTGCTAGCGCGGGGTATCAATGAGCAGTTCTTC. It translates to CASSDSLLARGINEQFF.

This clonotype was counted many times. The rearrangement links TRBV10-3 to TRBJ2-7, with D possibly TRBD1 on 6 matching bases. Germline CDR1 and CDR2: ENHRY and SYGVKD. The V and J ends lost 2 bases and 3 bases respectively, with 14 bases between them. The CDR3 loop spans 15 amino acids. CDR3 region: CAISERRGSDYEQYF. DNA of the CDR3: TGTGCCATCAGTGAGCGCAGGGGATCGGACTACGAGCAGTACTTC.

This clonotype was observed many times. A junction boundary mismatches the germline segment, possibly from a read error. This rearrangement joins TRBV5-1 to TRBJ1-1; no clear D. Germline V gene data show CDR1 as SGHRS and CDR2 as YFSETQ. This CDR3 contains 14 residues. CDR3 in DNA: TGTGCCAGCAGCTTAGGTCCAGGTAACACTGAAGCTTTCTTT. Amino acid sequence: CASSLGPGNTEAFF.

This rearrangement joins TRBV29-1 to TRBJ2-7, with a weak D call TRBD1 (5 bases). Trimming left V 2 bases short and J 2 bases short, with 13 bases between. This CDR3 spans 14 amino acids. From germline, CDR1 is SQVTM and CDR2 ANQGSEA. CDR3 sequence (DNA): TGCAGCGTTGAAAGGCTCAGGGAAACCTACGAGCAGTACTTC. Its translation is CSVERLRETYEQYF.

At least ten counts were recorded for this clonotype. This rearrangement joins TRBV20-1 to TRBJ2-7; D perhaps matches TRBD2 (6 bases). This CDR3 has 17 amino acids. Germline lookup yields CDR1 DFQATT and CDR2 SNEGSKA (reference sequence). The V end lost 0 bases, the J end lost 5 bases, and 23 bases lay between the germline ends. In DNA form, the CDR3 reads TGCAGTGCTAGAGATGCGGTGCGGGAATGGCTTGTAAACGAGCAGTACTTC. Its translation is CSARDAVREWLVNEQYF.

This clonotype came up many times. V gene TRBV2 combines with J gene TRBJ2-1, with unresolved D. Germline CDR1 reads SNHLY; CDR2 reads FYNNEI. Trimming cost V 2 bases and J 8 bases, with 22 bases left between them. CDR3 length equals 17 residues. This CDR3 is CASSEFPLAPKSHEQFF. The CDR3 nucleotides read TGTGCCAGCAGTGAATTTCCGTTGGCTCCGAAATCCCATGAGCAGTTCTTC.

This clonotype was seen repeatedly, ten times or more. The rearrangement links TRBV20-1 to TRBJ1-4; D is possibly TRBD1 (5 bases). This CDR3 has 12 residues. V shed 6 bases and J shed 5 bases, with 10 bases lying between them. The germline gives CDR1 DFQATT, CDR2 SNEGSKA (reference sequence). The CDR3 region has the DNA TGCAGTGCCGCCCGGGGGAATGAAAAACTGTTTTTT. Protein sequence: CSAARGNEKLFF.

This clonotype has at least ten counts. The V and J genes are TRBV29-1 and TRBJ1-1, with a possible D match to TRBD1 (5 bases). The V gene's germline CDR1 is SQVTM and CDR2 ANQGSEA. This CDR3 contains 13 residues. Trimming left V 3 bases short and J 7 bases short, with 15 bases between. The CDR3 protein is CSVDAAGNGEAFF. The CDR3 DNA is TGCAGCGTTGATGCGGCAGGGAACGGTGAAGCTTTCTTT.

This clonotype occurred a few times. The gene calls are TRBV20-1 and TRBJ2-3; 7 bases are shared with TRBD2. Germline values: CDR1 DFQATT, CDR2 SNEGSKA (reference sequence). The CDR3 is made up of 15 amino acids. J gave up 11 bases and V 2 bases, and 16 bases lay outside the gene matches. The CDR3 region has the DNA TGCAGTGCTAGAACCCGGGGGGACTTCTCTCTAGGGCAGTATTTT. Protein product: CSARTRGDFSLGQYF.